Each of the 7 T cell receptor beta chains below was sequenced from the same sample in a study of CD8 T cells in Susac syndrome. An amount of RNA that ranged from roughly 0.5 to 1 ug was reverse transcribed with random hexamers. One entry per CDR3 protein, called by TCRdb with MiXCR from the immunoSEQ multiplex PCR reads. The sample records some 200,000 distinct CDR3 sequences, roughly 90% being singletons. Material: CD8+ T cells from PBMCs. The receptors originated from a human donor with multiple sclerosis.

Written as DNA, the CDR3 is TGTGCCAGCAGCTTACCGTCAGTAGGGGTAGGCACAGATACGCAGTATTTT. Its protein product is CASSLPSVGVGTDTQYF. The chain is built from TRBV7-2 and TRBJ2-3; a possible D gene is TRBD1 (5 bases). Germline loops: CDR1 SGHTA, CDR2 FQGNSA. Trimming shortened V by 2 bases and J by 1 base, and 16 bases separated the two germline ends. The CDR3 loop spans 17 amino acids.

This clonotype was recorded once. The chain links TRBV12-5 to TRBJ1-6; D uncertain. The germline V gene has CDR1 LGHNT and CDR2 FRNRAP. The germline V and J ends were trimmed by 5 bases and 13 bases, with 21 bases remaining between them. The CDR3 is 15 residues long. The CDR3 region has the DNA TGTGCTAGTGGTGCCTTCGAGTCTCCGGGTATTCCCCTCCACTTT. Translating gives CASGAFESPGIPLHF.

The count of this clonotype is one. The rearrangement uses TRBV7-9 and TRBJ2-5, with 16 positions matching TRBD2. The ends lost 7 bases at V and 3 bases at J; junction bases unmatched: 11. Looked up from germline, CDR1 is SEHNR and CDR2 is FQNEAQ (reference sequence). The CDR3 sequence is 18 residues long. The CDR3 is CASTLSGLAGGPEETQYF. In DNA, the CDR3 is TGTGCCAGCACCCTTTCGGGACTAGCGGGGGGGCCTGAAGAGACCCAGTACTTC.

The chain uses TRBV7-9 and TRBJ2-7; TRBD1 matches at 9 bases. This CDR3 contains 16 residues. Trimming cost V 0 bases and J 2 bases; bases outside gene matches: 5. Looked up from germline, CDR1 is SEHNR and CDR2 is FQNEAQ (reference sequence). In DNA, the CDR3 is TGTGCCAGCAGCTTAGCTATGGGGACAGGGACCTACGAGCAGTACTTC. Translation gives CASSLAMGTGTYEQYF.

The chain uses TRBV12-3 or TRBV12-4 and TRBJ2-2, with D uncertain. The CDR3 is 13 amino acids. Between the trimmed V and J ends, which lost 5 bases and 6 bases, there was a span of 10 bases. The CDR3: CASSPEGAGELFF. The CDR3 region has the DNA TGTGCCAGCAGTCCCGAAGGCGCCGGGGAGCTGTTTTTT.

The V call is TRBV7-9, the J call TRBJ2-2; D is uncertain. V lost 5 bases and J lost 0, with 10 bases in between. This CDR3 is 15 amino acids long. Germline CDR1 is SEHNR and CDR2 is FQNEAQ (reference sequence). CDR3 in DNA: TGTGCCAGCAGCCGGACGGAAACGAACACCGGGGAGCTGTTTTTT. Translated, it gives CASSRTETNTGELFF. The full variable domain, rest sourced from reference TRBV7-9 and TRBJ2-2, is DTGVSQNPRHKITKRGQNVTFRCDPISEHNRLYWYRQTLGQGPEFLTYFQNEAQLEKSRLLSDRFSAERPKGSFSTLEIQRTEQGDSAMYLCASSRTETNTGELFFGEGSRLTVL.

This sequence joins TRBV7-8 and TRBJ2-1; the D gene is possibly TRBD2 (5 bases). V was pared by 1 base and J by 0 bases, with 13 bases between. Germline CDR1 SGHVS, CDR2 FQNEAQ. There are 17 residues in the CDR3. CDR3 protein: CASSLGGYGSSYNEQFF. CDR3 sequence (DNA): TGTGCCAGCAGCTTAGGAGGGTATGGGAGCTCCTACAATGAGCAGTTCTTC. Complete variable domain (other parts from reference TRBV7-8 and TRBJ2-1): GAGVSQSPRYKVAKRGQDVALRCDPISGHVSLFWYQQALGQGPEFLTYFQNEAQLDKSGLPSDRFFAERPEGSVSTLKIQRTQQEDSAVYLCASSLGGYGSSYNEQFFGPGTRLTVL.